Each of the 16 T cell receptor beta chains below was sequenced from the same sample in a study of cytomegalovirus exposure and HLA in healthy donors. A multiplex PCR was run with 60 Vbeta primers and 13 Jbeta primers. Generated by immunoSEQ multiplex PCR, the TCRdb table keeps only in-frame clones and is missing some. The table has more than 55,000 clones, 80% seen once. Sequencing was done on a sample of PBMCs. These receptor sequences come from a woman between 35 and 50 years old in good health and CMV-seronegative.

The chain uses TRBV5-3 and TRBJ1-2; D not certain. TRBV5-3 counts as an open reading frame of uncertain function. The CDR3 sequence is 14 residues long. V was clipped by 0 bases and J by 8 bases, with 14 bases between them. CDR3 sequence reads: CARSLAYSPVGYTF. DNA of the CDR3: TGTGCCAGAAGCTTGGCGTACTCACCCGTGGGCTACACCTTC.

V is TRBV27 and J is TRBJ2-3; 9 bases are shared with TRBD1. CDR1 and CDR2 (germline): MNHEY, SMNVEV (reference sequence). This CDR3 is built from 17 residues. The V and J ends lost 2 bases and 3 bases, in that order; junction bases with no gene match: 9. CDR3 bases: TGTGCCAGCAGTTTAAGTGGGACAGGGCGAACTACAGATACGCAGTATTTT. Amino acid sequence: CASSLSGTGRTTDTQYF.

The chain is built from TRBV5-8 and TRBJ2-1; TRBD1 aligns across 9 bases. This CDR3 contains 14 residues. The germline CDR1 and CDR2 sequences are SGHTS and YDEGEE. V lost 0 bases to trimming and J lost 5 bases; unmatched junction nucleotides: 0. CDR3 coding DNA: TGTGCCAGCAGCTTGGGGACAGGGGACAATGAGCAGTTCTTC. Translation: CASSLGTGDNEQFF.

The rearrangement uses TRBV19 and TRBJ2-7; tentatively, D is TRBD2 (5 bases). Trimming removed 2 bases at V and 5 bases at J, with 16 bases between. CDR1 LNHDA and CDR2 SQIVND come from the germline V gene (reference sequence). The length of the CDR3 is 15 residues. CDR3 protein: CASSITPRGPNEQYF. CDR3 nucleotides: TGTGCCAGTAGTATAACCCCGCGAGGGCCAAACGAGCAGTACTTC.

The chain couples TRBV28 to TRBJ1-1; 8 nucleotides line up with TRBD1. Losses at the gene ends were 5 bases for V and 2 bases for J; bases not matched to a gene: 13. Per the germline V gene, CDR1 is MDHEN and CDR2 is SYDVKM. The CDR3 is made up of 17 amino acids. CDR3 DNA: TGTGCCAGCAGTGAGCTGTCTGACAGGGGAACAAACACTGAAGCTTTCTTT. Protein product: CASSELSDRGTNTEAFF.

Only a few counts were recorded for this clone. The chain employs TRBV5-5 and TRBJ1-5; 9 bases line up with TRBD1. V shed 1 base and J 4 bases; nucleotides not matched to a gene: 3. The CDR3 runs to 15 residues. Germline CDR1 reads SGHKS; CDR2 reads YYEKEE (reference sequence). The CDR3 loop is CASSLIGTGNQPQHF. The CDR3, as DNA: TGTGCCAGCAGCTTGATTGGGACAGGGAATCAGCCCCAGCATTTT.

V and J are TRBV7-6 and TRBJ1-3, with D perhaps matching TRBD1 (5 bases). The CDR3 totals 14 residues. The germline V gene has CDR1 SGHVS and CDR2 FNYEAQ. Deletions cut 3 bases from V and 2 bases from J, with 8 bases between. CDR3 nucleotide sequence: TGTGCCAGCAGCTTTGGGGGGACTGGAAACACCATATATTTT. As protein: CASSFGGTGNTIYF.

The chain couples TRBV28 to TRBJ2-7; D remains unclear. The V end lost 6 bases, the J end lost 4 bases, and 10 bases lay between the germline ends. CDR1 MDHEN and CDR2 SYDVKM come from the germline V gene. This CDR3 region has 12 residues. The CDR3 reads CASSPNSYEQYF. The CDR3 coding sequence is TGTGCCAGCAGCCCCAACTCGTACGAGCAGTACTTC.

CDR3 region: CASSLDRTSETTGELFF. The CDR3 DNA sequence: TGTGCCAGCAGCTTAGATAGGACTAGCGAAACCACCGGGGAGCTGTTTTTT. The chain recombines TRBV7-9 with TRBJ2-2; 9 nucleotides align to TRBD2. The CDR3 runs to 17 residues. Per the germline V gene, CDR1 is SEHNR and CDR2 is FQNEAQ (reference sequence). The junction had 7 bases not matched to a gene; V was cut back by 1 base and J by 4 bases.

This clone has just one count. The CDR3, as DNA: TGTGCCAGCAGTCCAAGGACGGGACAGGGGGCTTACAATGAGCAGTTCTTC. It encodes CASSPRTGQGAYNEQFF. The chain joins TRBV28 to TRBJ2-1; 12 nucleotides line up with TRBD1. The J segment lost 4 bases and the V segment lost 5 bases, leaving 9 bases of the junction unmatched. Germline V CDR1 and CDR2: MDHEN, SYDVKM. The CDR3 loop spans 17 amino acids.

The CDR3, as DNA: TGTGCCAGCAGCGCGCGGACCCCGGGGACAGCGACCTTC. Its protein product is CASSARTPGTATF. The chain is built from TRBV9 and TRBJ1-2; 7 positions match TRBD1. V gave up 3 bases and J gave up 14 bases; unmatched junction bases: 13. The germline gives CDR1 SGDLS, CDR2 YYNGEE. This CDR3 has 13 amino acids.

This chain links TRBV5-4 with TRBJ1-2; D not resolved. Per germline, CDR1 SGHNT and CDR2 YYREEE (reference sequence). The CDR3 sequence is 15 residues long. The germline V and J ends were trimmed by 2 bases and 0 bases, with 11 bases remaining between them. The CDR3: CASSFGGKPNYGYTF. The CDR3 DNA sequence: TGTGCCAGCAGCTTCGGCGGGAAACCTAACTATGGCTACACCTTC.

This chain connects TRBV7-9 to TRBJ1-2; D is uncertain. The CDR3 covers 13 residues. The germline V gene has CDR1 SEHNR and CDR2 FQNEAQ (reference sequence). V was trimmed by 0 bases and J by 4 bases, leaving 6 bases between them. CDR3 amino acids: CASSLAELYGYTF. Here the CDR3 DNA reads TGTGCCAGCAGCTTAGCTGAGCTCTATGGCTACACCTTC.

The rearrangement links TRBV29-1 to TRBJ1-1; D is perhaps TRBD1 (5 bases). The CDR3 is 13 amino acids. CDR1 SQVTM and CDR2 ANQGSEA come from the germline V gene. The V gene lost 4 bases and the J gene lost 1 base, with 10 bases spanning the gap. Written as DNA, the CDR3 is TGCAGCGTTGGTTTGGACACGAACACTGAAGCTTTCTTT. The encoded protein is CSVGLDTNTEAFF. The complete variable domain, with remaining parts taken from reference TRBV29-1 and TRBJ1-1, reads SAVISQKPSRDICQRGTSLTIQCQVDSQVTMMFWYRQQPGQSLTLIATANQGSEATYESGFVIDKFPISRPNLTFSTLTVSNMSPEDSSIYLCSVGLDTNTEAFFGQGTRLTVV.

This sequence joins TRBV7-3 and TRBJ2-3, with 8 bases fitting TRBD2. The length of the CDR3 is 15 residues. V lost 1 base and J lost 2; bases outside the gene matches: 2. In germline, CDR1 is SGHTA, CDR2 FQGTGA. Written as DNA, the CDR3 is TGTGCCAGCAGCTTAAGCGGGAGGTCCACAGATACGCAGTATTTT. This encodes CASSLSGRSTDTQYF.

The rearrangement links TRBV5-1 to TRBJ2-5; a possible D gene is TRBD1 (5 bases). V was trimmed by 4 bases and J by 1 base, leaving 8 bases between them. This CDR3 has 13 residues. Germline V lookup: CDR1 SGHRS, CDR2 YFSETQ. The CDR3 here is CASSLRGQETQYF. CDR3 DNA: TGCGCCAGCAGCCTAAGGGGCCAAGAGACCCAGTACTTC.